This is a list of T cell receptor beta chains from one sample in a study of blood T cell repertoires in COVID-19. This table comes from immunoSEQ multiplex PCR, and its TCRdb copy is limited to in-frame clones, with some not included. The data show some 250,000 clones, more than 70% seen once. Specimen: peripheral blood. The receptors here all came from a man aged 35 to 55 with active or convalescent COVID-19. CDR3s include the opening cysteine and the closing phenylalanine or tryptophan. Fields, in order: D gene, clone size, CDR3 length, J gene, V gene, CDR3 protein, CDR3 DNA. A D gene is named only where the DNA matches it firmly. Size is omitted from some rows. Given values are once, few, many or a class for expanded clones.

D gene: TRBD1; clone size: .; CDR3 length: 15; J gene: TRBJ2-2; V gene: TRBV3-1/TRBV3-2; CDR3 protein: CASSKQGISTGELFF; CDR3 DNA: TGTGCCAGCAGCAAACAGGGGATTAGCACCGGGGAGCTGTTTTTT
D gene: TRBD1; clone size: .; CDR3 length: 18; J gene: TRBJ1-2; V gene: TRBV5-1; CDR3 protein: CASSLQPGQGITNYGYTF; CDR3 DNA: TGCGCCAGCAGCCTGCAACCGGGACAGGGGATCACCAACTATGGCTACACCTTC
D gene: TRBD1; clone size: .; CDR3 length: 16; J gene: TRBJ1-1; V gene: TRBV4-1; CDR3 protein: CASSPGQGGLKTEAFF; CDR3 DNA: TGCGCCAGCAGCCCAGGACAGGGGGGATTAAAGACTGAAGCTTTCTTT
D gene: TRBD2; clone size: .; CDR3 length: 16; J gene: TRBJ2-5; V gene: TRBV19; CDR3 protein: CASSIKAGGPQETQYF; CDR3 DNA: TGTGCCAGTAGTATTAAGGCGGGGGGGCCCCAAGAGACCCAGTACTTC
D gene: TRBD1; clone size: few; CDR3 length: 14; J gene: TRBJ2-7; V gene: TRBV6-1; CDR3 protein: CASSEQWTGDEQYF; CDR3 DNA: TGTGCCAGCAGTGAACAGTGGACAGGGGACGAGCAGTACTTC
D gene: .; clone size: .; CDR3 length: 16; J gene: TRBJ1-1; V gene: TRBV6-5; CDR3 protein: CASSYGTGYSNTEAFF; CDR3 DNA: TGTGCCAGCAGTTACGGCACAGGGTACTCGAACACTGAAGCTTTCTTT
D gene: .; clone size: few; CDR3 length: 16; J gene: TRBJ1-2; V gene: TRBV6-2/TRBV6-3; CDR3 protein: CASSYPGQFSGYGYTF; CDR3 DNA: TGTGCCAGCAGTTACCCTGGACAGTTTTCCGGCTATGGCTACACCTTC
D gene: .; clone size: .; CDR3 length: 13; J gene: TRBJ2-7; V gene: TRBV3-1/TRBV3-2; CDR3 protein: CASSHGQNYEQYF; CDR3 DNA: TGTGCCAGCAGCCATGGACAGAACTACGAGCAGTACTTC
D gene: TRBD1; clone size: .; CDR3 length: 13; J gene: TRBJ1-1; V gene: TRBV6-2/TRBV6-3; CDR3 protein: CASSSNRGLEAFF; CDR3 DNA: TGTGCCAGCAGTTCCAACAGGGGTCTCGAAGCTTTCTTT
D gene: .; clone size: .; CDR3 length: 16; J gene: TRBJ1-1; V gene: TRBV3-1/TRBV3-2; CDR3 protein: CASSQESPQGLTEAFF; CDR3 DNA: TGTGCCAGCAGCCAAGAAAGTCCCCAGGGGTTGACTGAAGCTTTCTTT
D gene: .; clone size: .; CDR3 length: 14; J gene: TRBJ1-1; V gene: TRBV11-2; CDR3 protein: CASSLFRVTGEAFF; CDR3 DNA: TGTGCCAGCAGCTTATTCAGGGTAACTGGGGAAGCTTTCTTT
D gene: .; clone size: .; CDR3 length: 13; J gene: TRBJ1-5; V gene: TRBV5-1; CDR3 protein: CASSLNPDQPQHF; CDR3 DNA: TGCGCCAGCAGCTTGAACCCGGATCAGCCCCAGCATTTT
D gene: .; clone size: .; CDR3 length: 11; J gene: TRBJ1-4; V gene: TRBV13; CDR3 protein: CASSLGGKLFF; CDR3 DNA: TGTGCCAGCAGCTTGGGAGGGAAACTGTTTTTT
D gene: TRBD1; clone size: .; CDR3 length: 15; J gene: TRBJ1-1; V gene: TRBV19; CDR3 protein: CASSVRDRGNTEAFF; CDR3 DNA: TGTGCCAGTAGTGTCAGGGACAGGGGAAACACTGAAGCTTTCTTT
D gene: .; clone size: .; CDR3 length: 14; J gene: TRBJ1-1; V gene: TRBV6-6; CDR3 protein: CASSQDGTNTEAFF; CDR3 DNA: TGTGCCAGCAGTCAGGACGGGACTAACACTGAAGCTTTCTTT
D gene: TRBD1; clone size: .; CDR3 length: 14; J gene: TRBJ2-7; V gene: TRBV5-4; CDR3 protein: CASSLQGGSYEQYF; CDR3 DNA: TGTGCCAGCAGCTTACAGGGGGGATCCTACGAGCAGTACTTC
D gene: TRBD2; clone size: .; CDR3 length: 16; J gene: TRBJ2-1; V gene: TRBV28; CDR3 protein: CASSFGTSGIYNEQFF; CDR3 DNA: TGTGCCAGCAGTTTTGGGACTAGCGGAATCTACAATGAGCAGTTCTTC
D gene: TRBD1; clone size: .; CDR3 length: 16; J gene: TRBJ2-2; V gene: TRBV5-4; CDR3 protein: CASSSRQGAGAGELFF; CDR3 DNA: TGTGCCAGCAGTTCAAGACAGGGGGCAGGCGCCGGGGAGCTGTTTTTT